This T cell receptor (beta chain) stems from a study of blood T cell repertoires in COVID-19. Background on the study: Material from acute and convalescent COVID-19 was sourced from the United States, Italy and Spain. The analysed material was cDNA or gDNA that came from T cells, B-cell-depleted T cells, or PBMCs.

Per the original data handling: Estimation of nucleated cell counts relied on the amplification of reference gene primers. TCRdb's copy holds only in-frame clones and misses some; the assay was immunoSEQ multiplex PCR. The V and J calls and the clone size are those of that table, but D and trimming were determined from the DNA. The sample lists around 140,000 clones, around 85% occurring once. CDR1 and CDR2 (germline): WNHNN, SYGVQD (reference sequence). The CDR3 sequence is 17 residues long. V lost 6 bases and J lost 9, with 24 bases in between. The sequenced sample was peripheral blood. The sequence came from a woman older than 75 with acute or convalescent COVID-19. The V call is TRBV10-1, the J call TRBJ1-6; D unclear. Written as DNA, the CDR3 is TGCGCCAGCAGGCAACCATCCCGGTTAACGAATTCTTCACCCCTCCACTTT. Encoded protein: CASRQPSRLTNSSPLHF.